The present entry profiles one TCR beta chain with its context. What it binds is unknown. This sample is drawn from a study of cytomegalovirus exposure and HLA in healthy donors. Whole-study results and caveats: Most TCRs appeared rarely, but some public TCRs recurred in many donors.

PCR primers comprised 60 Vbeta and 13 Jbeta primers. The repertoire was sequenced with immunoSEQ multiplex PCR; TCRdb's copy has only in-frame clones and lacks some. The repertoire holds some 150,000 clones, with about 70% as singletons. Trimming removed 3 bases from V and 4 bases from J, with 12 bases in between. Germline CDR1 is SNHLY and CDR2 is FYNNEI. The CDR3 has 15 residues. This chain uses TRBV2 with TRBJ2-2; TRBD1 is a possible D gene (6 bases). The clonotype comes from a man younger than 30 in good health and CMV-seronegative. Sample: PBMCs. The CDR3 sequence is CASSDNRASTGELFF. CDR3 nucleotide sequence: TGTGCCAGCAGTGACAACAGGGCGAGCACCGGGGAGCTGTTTTTT.